Below are 5 T cell receptor beta chains sequenced from a single sample in a study of T cell responses to AZD1222 COVID-19 vaccine. Using immunoSEQ multiplex PCR, the repertoire was profiled, and TCRdb retains in-frame clones only, with some absent. Of some 90,000 clones detected, nearly 90% appear once; the ten largest clones hold 13%. Specimen: peripheral blood, collected on day 0 of AZD1222 vaccination. The receptors stem from an adult in good health.

The chain combines TRBV5-1 with TRBJ1-5; D is unclear. The germline V and J ends were trimmed by 3 bases and 4 bases, with 8 bases remaining between them. The CDR3 sequence is 13 residues long. Germline CDR1 and CDR2: SGHRS and YFSETQ. The CDR3 nucleotides read TGCGCCAGCAGCTACAATGCTAATCAGCCCCAGCATTTT. This sequence encodes CASSYNANQPQHF. The full variable domain, rest sourced from reference TRBV5-1 and TRBJ1-5, is KAGVTQTPRYLIKTRGQQVTLSCSPISGHRSVSWYQQTPGQGLQFLFEYFSETQRNKGNFPGRFSGRQFSNSRSEMNVSTLELGDSALYLCASSYNANQPQHFGDGTRLSIL.

This chain joins TRBV29-1 and TRBJ1-5, with D unclear. The ends were cut back, 0 bases at V and 1 base at J, with 4 bases in the middle. Germline CDR1 SQVTM, CDR2 ANQGSEA. This CDR3 comprises 13 residues. For the CDR3, the DNA is TGCAGCGTTGAAGAGTCGAGCAATCAGCCCCAGCATTTT. It yields the protein CSVEESSNQPQHF.

V gene TRBV7-3 combines with J gene TRBJ1-1; D is perhaps TRBD1 (6 bases). The CDR3 runs to 16 residues. Germline V gene data show CDR1 as SGHTA and CDR2 as FQGTGA. The V end was cut by 2 bases, the J end by 5 bases, with 18 bases between. The CDR3 region is CASSLGGAGAGTEAFF. The CDR3 DNA follows: TGTGCCAGCAGCTTAGGGGGTGCGGGGGCAGGGACTGAAGCTTTCTTT.

This clone was picked up one time. The V gene is TRBV3-1 (or the pseudogene TRBV3-2), the J gene TRBJ1-2, with D unclear. V shed 1 base and J shed 3 bases, with 9 bases lying between them. CDR1 LGHDT and CDR2 YNNKEL come from the germline V gene (reference sequence). The CDR3 extends over 14 amino acids. CDR3 in amino acids: CASSQVFGDYGYTF. DNA for the CDR3: TGTGCCAGCAGCCAAGTGTTCGGGGACTATGGCTACACCTTC.

This sequence joins TRBV5-1 and TRBJ2-2, with 11 bases aligning to TRBD2. Germline loops: CDR1 SGHRS, CDR2 YFSETQ. The V and J ends lost 0 bases and 5 bases, in that order; junction bases with no gene match: 9. This CDR3 contains 18 residues. The CDR3 loop is CASSLEGSGGARTGELFF. CDR3 nucleotides: TGCGCCAGCAGCTTGGAGGGTAGCGGGGGGGCCCGGACCGGGGAGCTGTTTTTT.